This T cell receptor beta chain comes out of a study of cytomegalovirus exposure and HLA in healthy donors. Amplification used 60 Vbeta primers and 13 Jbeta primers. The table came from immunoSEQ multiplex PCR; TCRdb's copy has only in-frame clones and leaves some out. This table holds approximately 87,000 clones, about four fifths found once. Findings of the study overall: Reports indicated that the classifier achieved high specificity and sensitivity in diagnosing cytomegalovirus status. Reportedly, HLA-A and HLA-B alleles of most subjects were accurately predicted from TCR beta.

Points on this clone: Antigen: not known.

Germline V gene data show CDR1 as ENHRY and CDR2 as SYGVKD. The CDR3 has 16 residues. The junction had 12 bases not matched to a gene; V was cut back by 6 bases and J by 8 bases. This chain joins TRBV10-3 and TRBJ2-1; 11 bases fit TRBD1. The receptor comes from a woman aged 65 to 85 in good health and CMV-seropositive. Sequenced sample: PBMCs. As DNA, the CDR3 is TGTGCCATCAGACCGGACAGGGGGCGAGGTACTGATGAGCAGTTCTTC. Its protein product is CAIRPDRGRGTDEQFF.